Described below is a single T cell receptor beta chain sequence and its context. Antigen specificity is unknown. Repertoires were generated with immunoSEQ multiplex PCR, while TCRdb's copy carries only in-frame clones and drops some. Among about 3,400 clones, more than 70% were seen once, and the ten largest hold around 30%. This sample was taken from a study of OX40 agonist ivuxolimab in advanced cancers. About the study: Prior checkpoint blockade (anti-PD-1, anti-PD-L1 or anti-CTLA-4) was permitted; about 40% had it. Study observations and caveats: At doses 0.1 to 3.0 mg/kg, CD4+ and CD8+ clones expanded. Some patients without response likewise showed low normalized clonal expansion.

It was autoimmune disease history or systemic immunosuppression that excluded patients. CDR3 length: 16 residues. Germline V gene sequence: CDR1 SEHNR, CDR2 FQNEAQ (reference sequence). Trimming left V 4 bases short and J 6 bases short, with 20 bases between. Specimen: CD4+ or CD8+ T cells sorted from blood, collected in a trial of the OX40 agonist ivuxolimab. The chain is built from TRBV7-9 and TRBJ2-3, with D perhaps assigned TRBD1 or TRBD2 (6 bases each). The sequence derives from an adult with an advanced solid tumor such as melanoma, head and neck, liver or kidney cancer. As DNA, the CDR3 is TGTGCCAGCAGCTCCCCTCGGGGGCAGGGGAGGGATACGCAGTATTTT. Protein: CASSSPRGQGRDTQYF.